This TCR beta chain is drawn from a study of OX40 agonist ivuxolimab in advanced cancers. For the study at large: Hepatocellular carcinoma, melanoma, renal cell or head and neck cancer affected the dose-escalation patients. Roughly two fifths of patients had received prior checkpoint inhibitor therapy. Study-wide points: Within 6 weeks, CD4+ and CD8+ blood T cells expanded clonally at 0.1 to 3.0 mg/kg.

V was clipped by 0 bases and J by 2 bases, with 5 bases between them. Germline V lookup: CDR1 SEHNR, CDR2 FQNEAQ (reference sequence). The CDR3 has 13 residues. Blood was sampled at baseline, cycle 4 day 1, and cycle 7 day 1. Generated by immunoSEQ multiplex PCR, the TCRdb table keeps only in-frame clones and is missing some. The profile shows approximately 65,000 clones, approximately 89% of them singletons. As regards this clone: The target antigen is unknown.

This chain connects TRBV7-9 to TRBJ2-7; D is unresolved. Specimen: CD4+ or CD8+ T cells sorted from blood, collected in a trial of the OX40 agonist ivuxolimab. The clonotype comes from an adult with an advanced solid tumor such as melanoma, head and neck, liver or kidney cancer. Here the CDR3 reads CASSLAGTYEQYF. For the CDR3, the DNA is TGTGCCAGCAGCTTAGCTGGGACCTACGAGCAGTACTTC.